Listed here are 9 T cell receptor delta chains from one sample, sequenced in a study of gamma-delta chains in newborns, infants, children. TCRdb redid clone calling on the reads using CATT. The table has fewer than 15,000 delta-chain clones, 7% to 7.5% seen once; the top ten hold 20% to 25%. The source material was blood. Every receptor here comes from a child who was a newborn, infant or young child, either healthy, febrile or measles-vaccinated (not recorded which).

This clone was counted a few times. The sample carries other DNA sequences with the same CDR3. V usage is TRDV2 and J usage is TRDJ3; the match to TRDD3 covers 8 bases. Germline values: CDR1 GEAIGNYY, CDR2 EKD. The CDR3 consists of 19 residues. The V gene end was trimmed by 3 bases and the J gene end by 0 bases; junction bases not matched to a gene: 9. The CDR3 sequence: CACDGTGGPSSWDTRQMFF. The CDR3, as DNA: TGTGCCTGTGACGGGACTGGGGGCCCAAGCTCCTGGGACACCCGACAGATGTTTTTC.

This clone was counted only a few times. The chain has TRDV2 and TRDJ3, with 13 bases aligning to TRDD3. The germline CDR1 and CDR2 sequences are GEAIGNYY and EKD. Unmatched junction bases numbered 5, after V lost 5 bases and J lost 2 bases. The CDR3 is 18 amino acids. The CDR3 DNA sequence: TGTGCCTGTGGCAATACTGGGGGATACGCCTGGGACACCCGACAGATGTTTTTC. Translating gives CACGNTGGYAWDTRQMFF.

Concerning this clone itself: The protein held in TCRdb is that of a much larger clone and does not match this DNA's translation at residue 5, likely because of a read error; the protein shown is translated from the DNA. The chain carries TRDV2 and TRDJ2; the match to TRDD3 covers 11 bases. The CDR3 is made up of 17 amino acids. The trim removed 3 bases at V and 0 bases at J, leaving 5 bases unmatched. Germline CDR1 GEAIGNYY, CDR2 EKD. CDR3: CACDPVGGYALTAQLFF. CDR3 nucleotide sequence: TGTGCCTGTGACCCCGTTGGGGGATACGCTTTGACAGCACAACTCTTCTTT.

This clone was found a few times. TCRdb's listed protein matches a much larger clone and diverges from this DNA's translation at residue 5, likely through a read error; the protein shown comes from the DNA. This rearrangement joins TRDV2 to TRDJ3, with 8 bases matching TRDD3. This CDR3 region has 19 residues. The J segment lost 1 base and the V segment lost 2 bases, leaving 9 bases of the junction unmatched. The germline V gene encodes CDR1 GEAIGNYY and CDR2 EKD. CDR3 DNA: TGTGCCTGTGACATGCTGGGGGACCCAATTTCCTGGGACACCCGACAGATGTTTTTC. Residues: CACDMLGDPISWDTRQMFF.

A few counts support this clone. A read error is the likely source, as a far larger clone sits one nucleotide away. Other DNA sequences within the sample encode an identical CDR3. V gene TRDV2 combines with J gene TRDJ3; 13 bases align to TRDD3. V gave up 2 bases and J gave up 0 bases; unmatched junction bases: 3. The CDR3 length is 19 residues. Germline values: CDR1 GEAIGNYY, CDR2 EKD. CDR3 protein: CACDILGDTGSWDTRQMFF. The CDR3 nucleotides read TGTGCCTGTGACATACTGGGGGATACGGGCTCCTGGGACACCCGACAGATGTTTTTC.

This clone showed up just once. The chain couples TRDV2 to TRDJ3; 9 nucleotides match TRDD3. Losses at the gene ends were 0 bases for V and 2 bases for J; bases not matched to a gene: 13. Looked up from germline, CDR1 is GEAIGNYY and CDR2 is EKD. CDR3 size: 21 residues. The CDR3 sequence: CACDTVLGDSILTWDTRQMFF. DNA for the CDR3: TGTGCCTGTGACACCGTACTGGGGGACTCCATCCTTACCTGGGACACCCGACAGATGTTTTTC.

The genes are TRDV3 and TRDJ1; D not resolved. Trimming removed 2 bases from V and 0 bases from J, with 4 bases in between. Germline CDR1 TVYSNPD, CDR2 GDNSRS (reference sequence). The CDR3 contains 11 residues. The DNA of the CDR3 is TGTGCCTTTGGGTACACCGATAAACTCATCTTT. Protein product: CAFGYTDKLIF.

As concerns this clone: A much more abundant neighbour one base away suggests this may be a read error. Within the sample, other DNA sequences also encode this same CDR3. In nucleotides, the CDR3 is TGTGCCTGTGACATACTGGGGGATTCCTGGGACACCCGACAGATGTTCTTC. This sequence encodes CACDILGDSWDTRQMFF. The chain joins TRDV2 to TRDJ3, with 10 positions matching TRDD3. The CDR3 is 17 residues long. Looked up from germline, CDR1 is GEAIGNYY and CDR2 is EKD.

This clone showed up just a few times. The V gene is TRAV29/DV5, the J gene TRDJ2, with D possibly being TRDD3 (6 bases). Trimming took off 0 bases at V and 0 bases at J, with 12 bases between the two ends. The CDR3 extends over 16 amino acids. From germline, CDR1 is NSMFDY and CDR2 ISSIKDK. The CDR3 spells CAASAGDPSLTAQLFF. CDR3 DNA sequence: TGTGCAGCAAGCGCTGGGGATCCCTCTTTGACAGCACAACTCTTCTTT. Variable domain in full (rest from reference TRAV29/DV5 and TRDJ2): DQQVKQNSPSLSVQEGRISILNCDYTNSMFDYFLWYKKYPAEGPTFLISISSIKDKNEDGRFTVFLNKSAKHLSLHIVPSQPGDSAVYFCAASAGDPSLTAQLFFGKGTQLIVEP.